The 32 T cell receptor beta chains given below trace back to one sample, sequenced in a study of blood T cell repertoires in COVID-19. Profiling relied on immunoSEQ multiplex PCR, and the TCRdb table lists in-frame clones only, not all of them. The sample holds about 82,000 clones, 75% to 90% seen once. The sequenced sample consisted of peripheral blood. The receptors come from a woman in her thirties or forties with active or convalescent COVID-19.

The J gene is TRBJ2-7, the V gene TRBV11-2; D is unclear. Germline values: CDR1 SGHAT, CDR2 FQNNGV. This CDR3 is 13 amino acids long. The V and J ends lost 2 bases and 1 base respectively, with 6 bases between them. The CDR3 loop reads CASSLFPSYEQYF. CDR3 coding DNA: TGTGCCAGCAGCTTATTTCCTTCCTACGAGCAGTACTTC.

This clone was seen more than once but under ten times. The chain recombines TRBV3-1 (or the pseudogene TRBV3-2) with TRBJ1-2; D is undetermined. Germline CDR1 reads LGHDT; CDR2 reads YNNKEL (reference sequence). Trimming removed 1 base at V and 6 bases at J, with 15 bases between. This CDR3 spans 15 amino acids. CDR3 sequence: CASSQGPQPEDGYTF. The CDR3 nucleotides read TGTGCCAGCAGCCAAGGCCCGCAGCCAGAGGATGGCTACACCTTC.

This clone was counted a single time. The junction differs from germline at one of its ends, possibly a read error. The CDR3 sequence is CASTYPGLAGGSEQFF. The CDR3 DNA reads as TGTGCCAGCACTTACCCTGGGCTAGCGGGAGGGAGTGAGCAGTTCTTC. The J gene is TRBJ2-1, the V gene TRBV6-5; 12 nucleotides agree with TRBD2. Germline lookup yields CDR1 MNHEY and CDR2 SVGAGI. The CDR3 totals 16 residues.

This rearrangement joins TRBV5-1 to TRBJ2-3, with a possible D match to TRBD1 (5 bases). This CDR3 has 15 residues. V lost 4 bases, J lost 4 bases, and 16 bases lay in between. Germline V CDR1 and CDR2: SGHRS, YFSETQ. The CDR3 reads CASSPLQAGPDTQYF. Written as DNA, the CDR3 is TGCGCCAGCAGCCCTTTACAGGCAGGACCAGATACGCAGTATTTT.

The rearrangement links TRBV7-8 to TRBJ2-7, with a tentative D call TRBD2 (6 bases). The germline gives CDR1 SGHVS, CDR2 FQNEAQ. Deletions cut 5 bases from V and 2 bases from J, with 28 bases between. This CDR3 is built from 19 residues. The chain's CDR3 is CASSPVAGGVLSEAYEQYF. In nucleotides, the CDR3 is TGTGCCAGCAGCCCAGTGGCAGGCGGGGTCCTCTCAGAGGCCTACGAGCAGTACTTC.

The chain uses TRBV28 and TRBJ1-3; D is perhaps TRBD1 (6 bases). The germline V gene encodes CDR1 MDHEN and CDR2 SYDVKM. The CDR3 contains 17 residues. V gave up 0 bases and J gave up 0 bases, with 12 bases separating them. CDR3 DNA sequence: TGTGCCAGCAGTTTATGGGGAGGGACATCCTCTGGAAACACCATATATTTT. This encodes CASSLWGGTSSGNTIYF.

This rearrangement joins TRBV5-6 to TRBJ2-7; D is possibly TRBD1 (5 bases). Per the germline V gene, CDR1 is SGHDT and CDR2 is YYEEEE. The CDR3 spans 14 residues. The V end was cut by 0 bases, the J end by 2 bases, with 9 bases between. CDR3 region: CASSLAWGTYEQYF. DNA for the CDR3: TGTGCCAGCAGCTTGGCTTGGGGCACCTACGAGCAGTACTTC.

The gene calls are TRBV5-6 and TRBJ1-1, with D uncertain. Trimming stripped 0 bases from V and 2 bases from J, with 11 bases between. The CDR3 sequence is 15 residues long. CDR1 is SGHDT and CDR2 is YYEEEE in the germline V gene. The CDR3 DNA is TGTGCCAGCAGCTTGGGGCTCAACATTAACACTGAAGCTTTCTTT. Translated, it gives CASSLGLNINTEAFF.

This clone appeared once. The genes are TRBV30 and TRBJ1-1; D remains ambiguous. Per germline, CDR1 GTSNPN and CDR2 SVGIG (reference sequence). V was pared by 4 bases and J by 10 bases, with 13 bases between. CDR3 size: 11 residues. CDR3 sequence reads: CAWIPPRGAFF. Here the CDR3 DNA reads TGTGCCTGGATTCCCCCCCGGGGAGCTTTCTTT.

This sequence joins TRBV9 and TRBJ2-5, with TRBD2 identical over 8 bases. Looked up from germline, CDR1 is SGDLS and CDR2 is YYNGEE. This CDR3 has 16 amino acids. Trimming at V came to 0 bases and at J to 1 base, leaving 5 bases not matched to a gene. The CDR3 DNA reads TGTGCCAGCAGCGTAGTGGGTAGCGGGGCCCAAGAGACCCAGTACTTC. Its protein product is CASSVVGSGAQETQYF.

CDR3 coding DNA: TGCGCCAGCAGCTTGGGGGCTAGCGGAGACACAGATACGCAGTATTTT. It encodes CASSLGASGDTDTQYF. The chain is built from TRBV5-1 and TRBJ2-3; 7 bases line up with TRBD2. Trimming removed 0 bases from V and 2 bases from J; junction bases left unmatched: 6. The CDR3 contains 16 residues. Germline lookup yields CDR1 SGHRS and CDR2 YFSETQ.

The gene calls are TRBV29-1 and TRBJ1-1; the D is unclear. CDR1 SQVTM and CDR2 ANQGSEA come from the germline V gene. V lost 5 bases and J 4 bases, leaving 11 bases between the germline ends. CDR3 size: 12 residues. This CDR3 is CSVPERSTEAFF. The CDR3 nucleotides read TGCAGCGTTCCGGAGCGGAGCACTGAAGCTTTCTTT.

This clone was detected a few times. The rearrangement joins TRBV6-1 to TRBJ1-5; 8 bases map to TRBD1. V dropped 3 bases and J dropped 6; count of bases not matched to a gene: 7. The length of the CDR3 is 15 residues. Per germline, CDR1 MNHNS and CDR2 SASEGT. For the CDR3, the DNA is TGTGCCAGCAGTGAGGGGACAGGATCGGGTCAGCCCCAGCATTTT. Translating gives CASSEGTGSGQPQHF.

CDR3 region: CASSPPAPTDTQYF. Written as DNA, the CDR3 is TGTGCCAGCTCACCACCAGCCCCCACAGATACGCAGTATTTT. The rearrangement links TRBV18 to TRBJ2-3; D remains ambiguous. There are 14 residues in the CDR3. The V gene's germline CDR1 is KGHSH and CDR2 LQKENI. Trimming removed 0 bases from V and 2 bases from J, with 6 bases in between.

The gene calls are TRBV5-1 and TRBJ1-2; D might be TRBD1 (5 bases). The CDR3 runs to 14 residues. V was pared by 0 bases and J by 6 bases, with 12 bases between. The V gene's germline CDR1 is SGHRS and CDR2 YFSETQ. The CDR3 bases are TGCGCCAGCAGCTTGGAGACAGCTAGACATGGCTACACCTTC. Protein sequence: CASSLETARHGYTF.

This chain connects TRBV28 to TRBJ1-4, with D perhaps TRBD1 (6 bases). Germline V CDR1 and CDR2: MDHEN, SYDVKM. The CDR3 extends over 15 amino acids. The V and J ends lost 8 bases and 6 bases respectively, with 19 bases between them. The CDR3 bases are TGTGCCAGCGGCTCGCCGGACAGAGCCTATGAAAAACTGTTTTTT. Translated, it gives CASGSPDRAYEKLFF.

The V and J genes are TRBV4-1 and TRBJ2-3; TRBD2 aligns across 12 bases. The CDR3 is 17 amino acids. Germline trimming cut 0 bases from V and 4 bases from J; bases unmatched to any gene: 5. Germline V gives CDR1 MGHRA, CDR2 YSYEKL. In nucleotides, the CDR3 is TGCGCCAGCAGCCAAGATGCTAGCGGGGGGGCCGCAGATACGCAGTATTTT. It specifies CASSQDASGGAADTQYF.

In the case of this clone: Other DNA sequences of this sample code for an identical CDR3. The genes are TRBV18 and TRBJ2-3, with 7 bases that match TRBD1. The CDR3 has 16 amino acids. Trimming took 3 bases from V and 0 from J; bases not matched to a gene: 6. Germline CDR1 KGHSH, CDR2 LQKENI. CDR3 sequence: CASSPPTGISTDTQYF. The CDR3 DNA reads as TGTGCCAGCTCACCCCCGACAGGGATAAGCACAGATACGCAGTATTTT.

This rearrangement joins TRBV19 to TRBJ1-4, with D possibly matching TRBD1 (6 bases). The CDR3 runs to 16 residues. Germline V gene sequence: CDR1 LNHDA, CDR2 SQIVND (reference sequence). The V end was cut by 6 bases, the J end by 5 bases, with 19 bases between. CDR3 loop: CASSLLTGRVNEKLFF. The CDR3 DNA sequence: TGTGCCAGTAGCCTCCTGACAGGTCGGGTCAATGAAAAACTGTTTTTT.

The chain is built from TRBV4-2 and TRBJ1-6; the D gene is possibly TRBD1 (5 bases). Germline assignment: CDR1 LGHNA and CDR2 YNFKEQ. CDR3 length: 17 amino acids. Trimming pared 4 bases from V and 7 bases from J, leaving 20 bases between. In DNA form, the CDR3 reads TGTGCCAGCAGCCTAGAGAATTTAGGGGTTGAGAATTCACCCCTCCACTTT. Translation: CASSLENLGVENSPLHF.

The gene calls are TRBV10-3 and TRBJ1-1, with TRBD1 matching over 11 bases. The length of the CDR3 is 14 residues. CDR1 and CDR2 from the germline V gene are ENHRY and SYGVKD. The junction had 6 bases not matched to a gene; V was cut back by 7 bases and J by 5 bases. CDR3 coding DNA: TGTGCCATCACCGGACAGGGGGCGCGGACTGAAGCTTTCTTT. Its protein product is CAITGQGARTEAFF.

This chain connects TRBV7-2 to TRBJ2-3; TRBD2 aligns across 7 bases. The CDR3 is 16 amino acids. V dropped 1 base and J dropped 0; count of bases not matched to a gene: 4. Per germline, CDR1 SGHTA and CDR2 FQGNSA. CDR3 bases: TGTGCCAGCAGCTTAGATCCGGGGGGTAGCACAGATACGCAGTATTTT. This sequence encodes CASSLDPGGSTDTQYF.

The chain employs TRBV3-1 (or the pseudogene TRBV3-2) and TRBJ2-2; no clear D gene. CDR1 LGHDT and CDR2 YNNKEL come from the germline V gene (reference sequence). Trimming left V 2 bases short and J 1 base short, with 5 bases between. CDR3 length equals 14 residues. CDR3 sequence reads: CASSQSRNTGELFF. The CDR3 region has the DNA TGTGCCAGCAGCCAATCGAGGAACACCGGGGAGCTGTTTTTT.

J is TRBJ1-1 and V is TRBV10-1; D perhaps matches TRBD1 (6 bases). CDR3 length: 14 residues. Trimming took 4 bases from V and 3 from J, leaving 12 bases between them. Germline V CDR1 and CDR2: WNHNN, SYGVQD (reference sequence). CDR3: CASSAGGQHTEAFF. Here the CDR3 DNA reads TGCGCCAGCAGTGCCGGTGGACAGCACACTGAAGCTTTCTTT.

The chain recombines TRBV19 with TRBJ2-1; 7 nucleotides align to TRBD1. The J segment lost 5 bases and the V segment lost 3 bases, leaving 10 bases of the junction unmatched. Germline CDR1 and CDR2: LNHDA and SQIVND (reference sequence). The CDR3 extends over 16 amino acids. The DNA for the CDR3 is TGTGCCAGTAGTATGATTTGGGACAGCCTCCACAATGAGCAGTTCTTC. Its protein product is CASSMIWDSLHNEQFF.

The chain has TRBV2 and TRBJ2-7; TRBD1 agrees at 12 bases. The CDR3 consists of 13 residues. Germline CDR1 reads SNHLY; CDR2 reads FYNNEI. The junction had 8 bases not matched to a gene; V was cut back by 5 bases and J by 12 bases. This CDR3 reads CASSPGTGGKVYF. CDR3 bases: TGTGCCAGCAGTCCTGGGACAGGGGGCAAGGTGTACTTC.

This sequence joins TRBV6-5 and TRBJ2-7; 8 positions agree with TRBD1. The CDR3 contains 14 residues. Germline loops: CDR1 MNHEY, CDR2 SVGAGI. V lost 6 bases and J lost 0; bases outside the gene matches: 4. CDR3: CASSRDRYSYEQYF. In DNA, the CDR3 is TGTGCCAGCAGCCGGGACAGGTACTCCTACGAGCAGTACTTC.

This clone was counted a single time. The CDR3 region has the DNA TGTGCCAGCAGCTTTCGGCTAGCAAGCAATACGCAGTATTTT. As protein: CASSFRLASNTQYF. The V call is TRBV5-5, the J call TRBJ2-3, with TRBD2 as a possible D gene (5 bases). This CDR3 has 14 amino acids. Trimming pared 2 bases from V and 7 bases from J, leaving 14 bases between. Germline CDR1 and CDR2: SGHKS and YYEKEE (reference sequence).

V is TRBV7-2 and J is TRBJ2-7, with 10 bases fitting TRBD2. The germline V gene encodes CDR1 SGHTA and CDR2 FQGNSA. V lost 4 bases, J lost 0 bases, and 0 bases stayed unmatched. The CDR3 is 14 amino acids. CDR3 loop: CASSSSGSSYEQYF. The CDR3 region has the DNA TGTGCCAGCAGCTCTAGCGGGAGCTCCTACGAGCAGTACTTC. The complete variable domain, with remaining parts taken from reference TRBV7-2 and TRBJ2-7, reads GAGVSQSPSNKVTEKGKDVELRCDPISGHTALYWYRQSLGQGLEFLIYFQGNSAPDKSGLPSDRFSAERTGGSVSTLTIQRTQQEDSAVYLCASSSSGSSYEQYFGPGTRLTVT.

The CDR3 sequence: CASSLTSGRNEQFF. The CDR3, as DNA: TGCGCCAGCAGCTTGACTAGCGGGAGAAATGAGCAGTTCTTC. The chain couples TRBV5-1 to TRBJ2-1; 11 bases are shared with TRBD2. The germline V gene has CDR1 SGHRS and CDR2 YFSETQ. The V and J ends lost 1 base and 7 bases, in that order; junction bases with no gene match: 1. The CDR3 totals 14 residues.

This clone was picked up a small number of times. The chain joins TRBV7-5 to TRBJ1-4. TRBV7-5 is a pseudogene locus. The length of the CDR3 is 15 residues. CDR3: CVRSPQGDFNEKLFF. The CDR3 region has the DNA TGTGTCAGAAGCCCGCAAGGAGATTTTAATGAAAAACTGTTTTTT.

DNA for the CDR3: TGTGCCAGCAGCCAGGAGTACAGGAATTCACCCCTCCACTTT. This encodes CASSQEYRNSPLHF. V and J are TRBV7-2 and TRBJ1-6; a possible D gene is TRBD1 (5 bases). Germline V CDR1 and CDR2: SGHTA, FQGNSA. V was pared by 5 bases and J by 7 bases, with 12 bases between. CDR3 length equals 14 residues.